Listed here are 6 T cell receptor beta chains from one sample, sequenced in a study of CD8 T cells in Susac syndrome. An amount of RNA that ranged from roughly 0.45 to 1 ug was reverse transcribed with random hexamers. TCRdb used MiXCR to reprocess the immunoSEQ multiplex PCR reads, holding one entry per CDR3 protein. The repertoire holds around 130,000 distinct CDR3 sequences, with less than 95% as singletons. Specimen: CD4+ T cells from PBMCs. The origin of the receptors is a human donor in good health.

The rearrangement uses TRBV3-1 and TRBJ2-7, with TRBD1 as a possible D gene (5 bases). Germline CDR1 LGHDT, CDR2 YNNKEL (reference sequence). This CDR3 region has 15 residues. V was cut by 0 bases and J by 6 bases, with 15 bases left in between. The CDR3 region is CASSQDRLGEVEQYF. Written as DNA, the CDR3 is TGTGCCAGCAGCCAAGATAGGCTAGGGGAAGTCGAGCAGTACTTC.

The CDR3 here is CATSITNNQPQHF. The CDR3 DNA sequence: TGTGCCACCAGCATCACTAATAATCAGCCCCAGCATTTT. This rearrangement joins TRBV15 to TRBJ1-5; D uncertain. The CDR3 has 13 residues. The V gene lost 4 bases and the J gene lost 4 bases, with 8 bases spanning the gap. In germline, CDR1 is LNHNV, CDR2 YYDKDF (reference sequence).

The rearrangement uses TRBV27 and TRBJ2-1; 8 bases map to TRBD2. Germline CDR1 and CDR2: MNHEY and SMNVEV (reference sequence). The CDR3 is 15 amino acids. The ends lost 3 bases at V and 9 bases at J; junction bases unmatched: 10. The CDR3 spells CASSFFGRVASEQFF. CDR3 nucleotides: TGTGCCAGCAGTTTCTTCGGGAGGGTGGCCAGTGAGCAGTTCTTC.

V gene TRBV3-1 combines with J gene TRBJ2-1, with D tentatively TRBD2 (6 bases). With 2 bases removed from V and 10 bases from J, the gap between germline ends came to 18 bases. The CDR3 is 15 residues long. Per germline, CDR1 LGHDT and CDR2 YNNKEL (reference sequence). CDR3 residues: CASSQFASDLFEQFF. CDR3 coding DNA: TGTGCCAGCAGCCAATTTGCTAGCGATCTATTCGAGCAGTTCTTC.

This clonotype was picked up one time. This chain joins TRBV2 and TRBJ2-1; TRBD2 matches at 13 bases. This CDR3 is 17 amino acids long. Trimming at V came to 3 bases and at J to 7 bases, leaving 9 bases not matched to a gene. Germline lookup yields CDR1 SNHLY and CDR2 FYNNEI. The CDR3 DNA reads as TGTGCCAGCAGTGATCCCCCCGGGACTAGCGGGAATAATGAGCAGTTCTTC. Translation: CASSDPPGTSGNNEQFF.

The chain employs TRBV6-5 and TRBJ2-5, with 11 bases matching TRBD2. In germline, CDR1 is MNHEY, CDR2 SVGAGI. The CDR3 runs to 16 residues. With 4 bases clipped from V and 5 bases from J, the junction kept 9 bases outside the gene matches. CDR3 amino acids: CASSLSLAGGLETQYF. DNA of the CDR3: TGTGCCAGCAGTTTATCCCTAGCGGGAGGTTTGGAGACCCAGTACTTC.